The rows below give T cell receptor beta chains drawn from one sample of a study of kidney transplant recipient with SARS-CoV-2 infection. TCRdb recomputed calls from the reads with MiXCR, one row per CDR3 protein. The sample has roughly 230,000 distinct CDR3 sequences, less than 35% seen once; the top ten hold roughly 7%. The sequencing here drew on a blood sample, taken at baseline and between days 110 and 120 from a kidney transplant recipient. All receptors come from a male patient aged 25-45 years who had COVID-19 and was a kidney transplant recipient. Some T cells may be provided by the graft donor. The CDR3 runs from the conserved cysteine through the conserved F or W. Fields, in order: J gene, D gene, V gene, clone size, CDR3 DNA, CDR3 protein. D genes are given only for firm matches. The size field is filled for only some rows; it gives once, few, many or a size class.

j_gene: TRBJ1-5
d_gene: NA
v_gene: TRBV3-1
abundance: many
CDR3nt: TGTGCCAGCAGCCAAGGACGGGCCTATCAGCCCCAGCATTTT
CDR3aa: CASSQGRAYQPQHF

j_gene: TRBJ2-1
d_gene: NA
v_gene: TRBV5-6
abundance: NA
CDR3nt: TGTGCCAGCAGCTTTACAGTTACTGGCTACAATGAGCAGTTCTTC
CDR3aa: CASSFTVTGYNEQFF

j_gene: TRBJ2-1
d_gene: NA
v_gene: TRBV13
abundance: many
CDR3nt: TGTGCCAGCAGCTTAGAAAATGAGCAGTTCTTC
CDR3aa: CASSLENEQFF

j_gene: TRBJ1-5
d_gene: TRBD1
v_gene: TRBV6-5
abundance: many
CDR3nt: TGTGCCAGCAGTAATTACAGGGGGGCCGATCAGCCCCAGCATTTT
CDR3aa: CASSNYRGADQPQHF

j_gene: TRBJ1-2
d_gene: NA
v_gene: TRBV16
abundance: many
CDR3nt: TGTGCCAGCAGCTTCAAAATGGTCGTTAGAAAGACCTATGGCTACACCTTC
CDR3aa: CASSFKMVVRKTYGYTF

j_gene: TRBJ2-3
d_gene: TRBD2
v_gene: TRBV18
abundance: NA
CDR3nt: TGTGCCAGCTCAAGTAGCGGGGGAGATACGCAGTATTTT
CDR3aa: CASSSSGGDTQYF

j_gene: TRBJ1-1
d_gene: NA
v_gene: TRBV20-1
abundance: many
CDR3nt: TGCAGTGCTCAATCTTTCCTACCGAACACTGAAGCTTTCTTT
CDR3aa: CSAQSFLPNTEAFF

j_gene: TRBJ2-1
d_gene: NA
v_gene: TRBV6-5
abundance: NA
CDR3nt: TGTGCCAGCAGTTACGCTAGAAATGAGCAGTTCTTC
CDR3aa: CASSYARNEQFF

j_gene: TRBJ2-7
d_gene: TRBD1
v_gene: TRBV7-2
abundance: many
CDR3nt: TGTGCCAGCAGCTCTTCGACAGGGTCCTACGAGCAGTACTTC
CDR3aa: CASSSSTGSYEQYF

j_gene: TRBJ1-2
d_gene: NA
v_gene: TRBV12-2
abundance: many
CDR3nt: TGTGCAAGTCGCGGAATGTTGACTCCACGAAAGACCTATGGCTACACCTTC
CDR3aa: CASRGMLTPRKTYGYTF

j_gene: TRBJ2-6
d_gene: TRBD1
v_gene: TRBV5-4
abundance: NA
CDR3nt: TGTGCCAGCAGCCGTCGGACAGGGGCGGGGGCCAACGTCCTGACTTTC
CDR3aa: CASSRRTGAGANVLTF

j_gene: TRBJ2-7
d_gene: NA
v_gene: TRBV2
abundance: many
CDR3nt: TGTGCCAGCAGTCCAGGTGGTCAGGGCAGGCAGTACTTC
CDR3aa: CASSPGGQGRQYF

j_gene: TRBJ2-7
d_gene: NA
v_gene: TRBV6-5
abundance: NA
CDR3nt: TGTGCCTGCAGGGGTACCTACGAGCGGTACTTC
CDR3aa: CACRGTYERYF

j_gene: TRBJ1-3
d_gene: NA
v_gene: TRBV6-2/TRBV6-3
abundance: many
CDR3nt: TGTGCCAGCAACCTTAACGTTGGAAACACCATATATTTT
CDR3aa: CASNLNVGNTIYF

j_gene: TRBJ1-2
d_gene: TRBD1
v_gene: TRBV12-3/TRBV12-4
abundance: many
CDR3nt: TGTGCCAGCAGTTTAAAACGCGACAGGGGCCCTCCCAGTGCTAACTATGGCTACACCTTC
CDR3aa: CASSLKRDRGPPSANYGYTF

j_gene: TRBJ2-2
d_gene: TRBD1
v_gene: TRBV5-5
abundance: many
CDR3nt: TGTGCCAGCAGCACAAAATTAACAGGGGCCACCGGGGAGCTGTTTTTT
CDR3aa: CASSTKLTGATGELFF

j_gene: TRBJ2-3
d_gene: TRBD2
v_gene: TRBV5-1
abundance: few
CDR3nt: TGCGCCAGCAGCTTGGCCTCCCAGCGGGGGGGCGGTCGGGATACGCAGTATTTT
CDR3aa: CASSLASQRGGGRDTQYF

j_gene: TRBJ1-2
d_gene: TRBD1
v_gene: TRBV20-1
abundance: many
CDR3nt: TGCAGTGCCCATCGGGGACAGGGCTTGAACACCTTC
CDR3aa: CSAHRGQGLNTF

j_gene: TRBJ1-2
d_gene: NA
v_gene: TRBV14
abundance: NA
CDR3nt: TGTGCCAGCAGCCGAATTGTGCAATCTGGAAAGACCTATGACTACACCTTC
CDR3aa: CASSRIVQSGKTYDYTF

j_gene: TRBJ2-7
d_gene: NA
v_gene: TRBV6-6
abundance: NA
CDR3nt: TGTGCCAGTAGTGTTGACTACGAGCGGTACTTC
CDR3aa: CASSVDYERYF

j_gene: TRBJ1-2
d_gene: NA
v_gene: TRBV28
abundance: many
CDR3nt: TGTGCCAGCAGTCCCTCAGGAGGAGGTAACTATGGCTACACCTTC
CDR3aa: CASSPSGGGNYGYTF

j_gene: TRBJ2-5
d_gene: NA
v_gene: TRBV11-2
abundance: few
CDR3nt: TGTGCCAGAGTCCTTCATGAGACCCAGTACTTC
CDR3aa: CARVLHETQYF

j_gene: TRBJ1-2
d_gene: NA
v_gene: TRBV3-1
abundance: many
CDR3nt: TGTGCCAGCAGCAGGGAAGACACCCTTCGAAAGACCTATGGCTACACCTTC
CDR3aa: CASSREDTLRKTYGYTF

j_gene: TRBJ2-7
d_gene: NA
v_gene: TRBV5-1
abundance: many
CDR3nt: TGCGCCAGCGGGGACCGAAGGATGGGACCCTACGAGCAGTACTTC
CDR3aa: CASGDRRMGPYEQYF

j_gene: TRBJ2-3
d_gene: TRBD2
v_gene: TRBV9
abundance: NA
CDR3nt: TGTGCCAGCAGCTCACAACGTCCGGGACTAGCGGGAACCGATACGCAGTATTTT
CDR3aa: CASSSQRPGLAGTDTQYF

j_gene: TRBJ1-2
d_gene: NA
v_gene: TRBV6-2/TRBV6-3
abundance: many
CDR3nt: TGTGCCAGCAGTTCTATGGGCTGCATCGGAAAGACCTATGGCTACACCTTC
CDR3aa: CASSSMGCIGKTYGYTF

j_gene: TRBJ2-1
d_gene: TRBD1
v_gene: TRBV6-5
abundance: few
CDR3nt: TGTGCCAGCAGTTACCATTCGACAGGGAGTGAGCAGTTCTTC
CDR3aa: CASSYHSTGSEQFF

j_gene: TRBJ2-7
d_gene: NA
v_gene: TRBV13
abundance: many
CDR3nt: TGTGCCAGCAGCCCTCGGGACGACTCGTACGAGCAGTACTTC
CDR3aa: CASSPRDDSYEQYF

j_gene: TRBJ1-2
d_gene: NA
v_gene: TRBV16
abundance: many
CDR3nt: TGTGCCAGCAGCCAGTCCCCGGTCGTTAGAAAGACCTATGGCTACACCTTC
CDR3aa: CASSQSPVVRKTYGYTF

j_gene: TRBJ1-6
d_gene: TRBD1
v_gene: TRBV30
abundance: many
CDR3nt: TGTGCCTGGAGTGTAAGAGGGACAGGGGGCTCACCCCTCCACTTT
CDR3aa: CAWSVRGTGGSPLHF

j_gene: TRBJ2-7
d_gene: NA
v_gene: TRBV7-9
abundance: many
CDR3nt: TGTGCCAGCAGCTTAGTGGGGGTGGACTACGAGCAGTACTTC
CDR3aa: CASSLVGVDYEQYF